This T cell receptor beta chain emerged from a study of vaccination effects on CD4 cells after COVID-19. For this clone: Its specificity is not known.

Only in-frame clones appear in the TCRdb table, and some are missing; sequencing was by immunoSEQ multiplex PCR. The repertoire holds 45,000 to 65,000 clones, with nearly 80% as singletons. Culture lasted roughly 9 days before CD4+ T cell isolation. Either the mRNA-1273 or the BNT162b2 vaccine was given to participants as two doses. According to the study, vaccine recipients showed no prior SARS-CoV-2 infection and negative nucleocapsid antibodies. Sequenced here: CD4+ T cells from PBMCs cultured without peptide, sampled after COVID-19 vaccination. This clonotype originated in a human donor who received a COVID-19 vaccine.

The CDR3 bases are TGTGCCAGTGCGCTAGCGGGAGGGTACGAGCAGTACTTC. Protein sequence: CASALAGGYEQYF. The V call is TRBV28, the J call TRBJ2-7, with 12 positions matching TRBD2. This CDR3 has 13 amino acids. CDR1 and CDR2 (germline): MDHEN, SYDVKM. Trimming at V came to 9 bases and at J to 4 bases, leaving 4 bases not matched to a gene.